The rows below give T cell receptor beta chains drawn from one sample of a study of Ad26.COV2.S vaccination and SARS-CoV-2 variants. Using immunoSEQ multiplex PCR, the repertoire was profiled, and TCRdb retains in-frame clones only, with some absent. Of roughly 510,000 clones listed, roughly 85% were seen once; the top ten hold over 10%. Source: peripheral blood, taken in a trial of Ad26.COV2.S vaccine versus placebo. Receptors originate from a person aged 18-60 years who received the Ad26.COV2.S COVID-19 vaccine or a placebo. Each CDR3 is given with its conserved first and last residue. The D gene is left open where the match is weak. The size field is filled for only some rows; it gives once, few, many or a size class.

TRBJ1-6,TRBV6-5,once,TRBD1,CASSRQGQALHF,TGTGCCAGCAGTCGACAGGGACAAGCCCTCCACTTT
TRBJ2-3,TRBV2,.,.,CATSALSSTDTQYF,TGTGCCACATCGGCACTATCTAGCACAGATACGCAGTATTTT
TRBJ1-5,TRBV6-2/TRBV6-3,.,.,CASSGGYSNQPQHF,TGTGCCAGCAGCGGGGGTTATAGCAATCAGCCCCAGCATTTT
TRBJ2-1,TRBV11-2,.,TRBD2,CASSLGSGRAAEQFF,TGTGCCAGCAGCTTAGGGAGCGGGAGGGCCGCTGAGCAGTTCTTC
TRBJ1-5,TRBV9,.,.,CASSVGGGDNQPQHF,TGTGCCAGCAGCGTAGGTGGGGGCGACAATCAGCCCCAGCATTTT
TRBJ1-5,TRBV10-3,.,.,CATDSDSNQPQHF,TGTGCCACCGACAGTGATAGCAATCAGCCCCAGCATTTT
TRBJ2-7,TRBV6-5,.,TRBD1,CASSRRTGFSYEQYF,TGTGCCAGCAGCCGACGGACAGGTTTCTCCTACGAGCAGTACTTC
TRBJ1-5,TRBV27,.,TRBD1,CASSFYAISGGLNQPQHF,TGTGCCAGCAGTTTCTACGCAATTTCAGGGGGTCTCAATCAGCCCCAGCATTTT
TRBJ1-2,TRBV2,few,TRBD1,CASLDRPNYGYTF,TGTGCCAGTCTGGACAGGCCTAACTATGGCTACACCTTC
TRBJ2-2,TRBV14,.,TRBD1,CASSQHRGNTGELFF,TGTGCCAGCAGCCAACACAGGGGGAACACCGGGGAGCTGTTTTTT
TRBJ2-3,TRBV19,.,.,CASSIAGTDTQYF,TGTGCCAGTAGTATTGCAGGGACAGATACGCAGTATTTT
TRBJ2-1,TRBV5-4,.,.,CASSDRVRNEQFF,TGTGCCAGCAGCGATAGAGTTCGCAATGAGCAGTTCTTC
TRBJ1-6,TRBV6-5,.,TRBD1,CASSLGKTGLSSPLHF,TGTGCCAGCAGTTTGGGGAAGACAGGGTTAAGCTCACCCCTCCACTTT
TRBJ2-1,TRBV14,.,TRBD2,CASSASGSWNEQFF,TGTGCCAGCAGCGCAAGCGGGAGTTGGAATGAGCAGTTCTTC
TRBJ1-1,TRBV29-1,.,.,CSAGFRVGGEAFF,TGCAGCGCCGGATTCCGAGTGGGGGGTGAAGCTTTCTTT
TRBJ1-1,TRBV5-6,.,.,CASSIVQVYTEAFF,TGTGCCAGCAGCATCGTTCAGGTTTACACTGAAGCTTTCTTT
TRBJ2-7,TRBV19,.,.,CASSISGSLYEQYF,TGTGCCAGTAGTATATCCGGAAGTCTCTACGAGCAGTACTTC
TRBJ2-2,TRBV12-3/TRBV12-4,.,.,CASSLGLGELFF,TGTGCCAGCAGTTTAGGACTCGGGGAGCTGTTTTTT
TRBJ2-7,TRBV6-5,.,TRBD1,CASSETGSSAYEQYF,TGTGCCAGCAGCGAGACAGGGTCCTCTGCCTACGAGCAGTACTTC
TRBJ1-1,TRBV7-9,.,.,CASSLGRDILAEAFF,TGTGCCAGCAGCTTAGGGAGGGACATCCTAGCTGAAGCTTTCTTT
TRBJ1-1,TRBV6-1,.,.,CASSEFLWAEAFF,TGTGCCAGCAGTGAATTCTTGTGGGCTGAAGCTTTCTTT
TRBJ2-1,TRBV11-2,.,TRBD2,CASSLGGRLNEQFF,TGTGCCAGCAGCTTAGGCGGGAGGTTAAATGAGCAGTTCTTC
TRBJ2-7,TRBV27,.,.,CASSLSGRYYEQYF,TGTGCCAGCAGTTTATCCGGGCGTTATTACGAGCAGTACTTC
TRBJ2-3,TRBV15,.,.,CATSREARTDTQYF,TGTGCCACCAGCAGAGAGGCGAGGACAGATACGCAGTATTTT
TRBJ1-5,TRBV12-3/TRBV12-4,.,.,CASSLLAEPQHF,TGTGCCAGCAGTTTGTTGGCGGAGCCCCAGCATTTT
TRBJ1-2,TRBV7-9,.,.,CASSSSDGGGYTF,TGTGCCAGCAGTTCCTCGGACGGGGGTGGCTACACCTTC
TRBJ2-3,TRBV28,.,.,CASRTSTSTDTQYF,TGTGCCAGCAGAACTAGCACCAGCACAGATACGCAGTATTTT
TRBJ1-5,TRBV3-1/TRBV3-2,.,.,CASSRGRASNQPQHF,TGTGCCAGCAGCCGGGGCAGGGCTAGCAATCAGCCCCAGCATTTT
TRBJ2-6,TRBV6-1,.,.,CASSEGTGDSGANVLTF,TGTGCCAGCAGTGAGGGCACAGGCGACTCTGGGGCCAACGTCCTGACTTTC
TRBJ2-2,TRBV6-5,.,.,CASSPGGLTGELFF,TGTGCCAGCAGTCCCGGAGGGCTCACCGGGGAGCTGTTTTTT
TRBJ2-7,TRBV28,.,TRBD1,CASTWGQYYEQYF,TGTGCCAGCACCTGGGGACAGTACTACGAGCAGTACTTC
TRBJ2-7,TRBV5-1,.,.,CASSFREPYEQYF,TGCGCCAGCAGCTTCCGGGAACCCTACGAGCAGTACTTC
TRBJ2-5,TRBV28,.,TRBD1,CASSKRGQGPQETQYF,TGTGCCAGCAGCAAAAGAGGACAGGGCCCGCAAGAGACCCAGTACTTC
TRBJ2-2,TRBV7-9,.,TRBD2,CASSPTPGLAGSNTGELFF,TGTGCCAGCAGCCCAACCCCGGGACTAGCGGGTTCGAACACCGGGGAGCTGTTTTTT
TRBJ2-5,TRBV7-2,.,TRBD2,CASSPPGLAASETQYF,TGTGCCAGCAGCCCTCCAGGACTAGCAGCCTCTGAGACCCAGTACTTC
TRBJ2-5,TRBV11-2,.,TRBD2,CASTQLAPLQETQYF,TGTGCCAGCACCCAACTAGCGCCCTTACAAGAGACCCAGTACTTC
TRBJ2-2,TRBV29-1,.,TRBD1,CSVAVRAGQGVDGELFF,TGCAGCGTTGCTGTTCGGGCCGGACAGGGGGTTGACGGGGAGCTGTTTTTT
TRBJ1-5,TRBV28,.,TRBD1,CASSSNSDREEWNQPQHF,TGTGCCAGCAGTTCAAACTCTGACAGGGAGGAATGGAATCAGCCCCAGCATTTT
TRBJ2-7,TRBV7-8,.,TRBD2,CASSLGLAGVLHEQYF,TGTGCCAGCAGCTTAGGGTTAGCGGGAGTTCTTCACGAGCAGTACTTC
TRBJ2-7,TRBV6-5,.,TRBD2,CASSWTSGVYEQYF,TGTGCCAGCAGCTGGACTAGCGGGGTTTACGAGCAGTACTTC
TRBJ1-1,TRBV4-2,.,.,CASSQVRASGNTEAFF,TGTGCCAGCAGCCAAGTAAGGGCGAGTGGGAACACTGAAGCTTTCTTT
TRBJ2-3,TRBV7-9,.,.,CASSLAGGGDTQYF,TGTGCCAGCAGCTTAGCGGGAGGAGGAGATACGCAGTATTTT
TRBJ2-1,TRBV6-4,few,.,CAGDGVEFNEQFF,TGTGCGGGGGACGGAGTTGAGTTTAATGAGCAGTTCTTC
TRBJ1-2,TRBV6-1,.,TRBD1,CASSEAISDRLDGYTF,TGTGCCAGCAGTGAAGCGATCTCGGACAGGTTGGATGGCTACACCTTC
TRBJ2-1,TRBV4-1,.,TRBD1,CASSQVGQGDNEQFF,TGCGCCAGCAGCCAAGTGGGACAGGGGGACAATGAGCAGTTCTTC
TRBJ1-5,TRBV7-9,.,.,CASSTQSNQPQHF,TGTGCCAGCAGCACGCAAAGCAATCAGCCCCAGCATTTT
TRBJ1-2,TRBV19,.,TRBD1,CASSISPGGHYGYTF,TGTGCCAGTAGTATATCCCCAGGGGGCCACTATGGCTACACCTTC